This TCR beta chain is from a study of somatic mutations in cytotoxic T cells in rheumatoid arthritis. Germline loops: CDR1 SGHVS, CDR2 FNYEAQ. CDR3 length equals 16 residues. With V trimmed by 7 bases and J by 2 bases, 11 bases remained unmatched. Of note for this clone: The antigen is undetermined.

This table comes from immunoSEQ multiplex PCR, and its TCRdb copy is limited to in-frame clones, with some not included. The sample has about 18,000 clones; 74% are singletons. General study findings and limits: A significant difference in CD8+ T-cell clonality was not found between rheumatoid arthritis patients and age-matched healthy controls. There was no knowledge of the antigen targets of the expanded CD8+ clones.

V gene TRBV7-6 combines with J gene TRBJ1-1; 9 bases match TRBD1. The sample comprised CD8+ T cells sorted from blood. The receptor was derived from a man in his 60s in good health. CDR3 region: CASKSGTGWGNTEAFF. The CDR3, as DNA: TGTGCCAGCAAATCCGGGACAGGGTGGGGTAACACTGAAGCTTTCTTT.